Below, 11 T cell receptor beta chains from the same sample are listed, as sequenced in a study of early T cells in non-severe SARS-CoV-2 infection. TCRdb re-called the 5' RACE reads through MiXCR, storing one row per CDR3 protein. In the table there are 60,000 to 90,000 distinct CDR3 sequences, around 9.9% of which are singletons. The sequenced sample consisted of whole blood. Receptors originate from an adult who was a healthcare worker with PCR-confirmed SARS-CoV-2 infection or an uninfected control (not recorded which).

There are many counts of this clonotype. The chain joins TRBV20-1 to TRBJ2-2, with D perhaps given as TRBD1 or TRBD2 (9 bases each). In germline, CDR1 is DFQATT, CDR2 SNEGSKA (reference sequence). The CDR3 length is 24 residues. V was pared by 1 base and J by 6 bases, with 42 bases between. The CDR3 is CSARANRSPQGAGGRARFAGELFF. The CDR3 region has the DNA TGCAGTGCTAGAGCCAACCGTTCTCCACAGGGGGCCGGCGGGAGGGCCCGTTTTGCCGGGGAGCTGTTTTTT.

V gene TRBV20-1 combines with J gene TRBJ2-1, with 13 nucleotides matching TRBD2. The CDR3 length is 15 residues. After removal of 4 bases from V and 7 bases from J, the junction contained 7 bases not matched to a gene. CDR1 is DFQATT, CDR2 SNEGSKA, per germline (reference sequence). The DNA of the CDR3 is TGCAGTGCTACCCCCGGGACTAGCGGGACTAATGAGCAGTTCTTC. Encoded protein: CSATPGTSGTNEQFF.

This clonotype was seen repeatedly, ten times or more. J is TRBJ2-2 and V is TRBV12-3 or TRBV12-4; D is undetermined. The V end lost 6 bases, the J end lost 4 bases, and 9 bases lay between the germline ends. The CDR3 loop spans 13 amino acids. The DNA of the CDR3 is TGTGCCAGCAGGCCCTCGGGCACCGGGGAGCTGTTTTTT. The encoded protein is CASRPSGTGELFF.

This clonotype showed up just a few times. V and J are TRBV19 and TRBJ2-1; TRBD2 aligns across 10 bases. The CDR3 totals 19 residues. Looked up from germline, CDR1 is LNHDA and CDR2 is SQIVND (reference sequence). J was trimmed by 0 bases and V by 5 bases; bases with no gene match: 13. CDR3 loop: CASSPRYGLAEASYNEQFF. The CDR3 DNA reads TGTGCCAGTAGTCCCCGTTATGGACTAGCGGAGGCCTCCTACAATGAGCAGTTCTTC.

This clonotype was picked up many times. The chain recombines TRBV28 with TRBJ1-2; weak D call: TRBD1 (6 bases). CDR1 is MDHEN and CDR2 is SYDVKM in the germline V gene. The CDR3 contains 15 residues. V was trimmed by 3 bases and J by 4 bases, leaving 15 bases between them. CDR3 coding DNA: TGTGCCAGCAGTTTCCGACAGGCGAAGATCTATGGCTACACCTTC. Translating it yields CASSFRQAKIYGYTF.

This clonotype was picked up many times. V is TRBV18 and J is TRBJ2-4; D gene unclear. The germline V gene encodes CDR1 KGHSH and CDR2 LQKENI. V lost 3 bases and J 0 bases, leaving 15 bases between the germline ends. CDR3 length equals 17 residues. The CDR3 loop is CASSPLPRVLAKNIQYF. DNA of the CDR3: TGTGCCAGCTCACCGCTGCCCCGGGTCCTAGCCAAAAACATTCAGTACTTC.

The chain recombines TRBV27 with TRBJ2-2, with a weak D call TRBD1 (5 bases). The CDR3 has 12 amino acids. Germline CDR1 reads MNHEY; CDR2 reads SMNVEV (reference sequence). Trimming cost V 4 bases and J 6 bases, with 6 bases left between them. Here the CDR3 DNA reads TGTGCCAGCAGTTGGGGCTCCGGGGAGCTGTTTTTT. Protein product: CASSWGSGELFF.

The chain has TRBV11-2 and TRBJ1-2, with D tentatively TRBD1 (6 bases). Trimming took off 3 bases at V and 5 bases at J, with 16 bases between the two ends. Germline CDR1 reads SGHAT; CDR2 reads FQNNGV. The CDR3 contains 15 residues. In DNA, the CDR3 is TGTGCCAGCAGCTTGGGGGTAACAGGGCCTTATGGCTACACCTTC. Translated, it gives CASSLGVTGPYGYTF. The whole variable domain, remainder taken from reference TRBV11-2 and TRBJ1-2, is EAGVAQSPRYKIIEKRQSVAFWCNPISGHATLYWYQQILGQGPKLLIQFQNNGVVDDSQLPKDRFSAERLKGVDSTLKIQPAKLEDSAVYLCASSLGVTGPYGYTFGSGTRLTVV.

Many counts were recorded for this clonotype. V usage is TRBV28 and J usage is TRBJ2-1, with D possibly TRBD2 on 7 matching bases. The CDR3 totals 17 residues. Between the trimmed V and J ends, which lost 6 bases and 2 bases, there was a span of 20 bases. Germline CDR1 MDHEN, CDR2 SYDVKM. The CDR3 sequence is CASSPGAGEGAYNEQFF. CDR3 DNA: TGTGCCAGCAGCCCTGGGGCTGGGGAGGGGGCCTACAATGAGCAGTTCTTC.

This clonotype was detected many times. This sequence joins TRBV20-1 and TRBJ1-5; no definite D call. In germline, CDR1 is DFQATT, CDR2 SNEGSKA (reference sequence). Trimming took off 2 bases at V and 1 base at J, with 12 bases between the two ends. CDR3 length equals 15 residues. The CDR3 is CSARSEDGSNQPQHF. In DNA, the CDR3 is TGCAGTGCTAGATCCGAAGATGGAAGCAATCAGCCCCAGCATTTT.

As to this clonotype: At one of its ends the junction is not consistent with the germline gene, which may arise from a read error. The rearrangement uses TRBV7-2 and TRBJ2-3, with D possibly matching TRBD2 (6 bases). Germline V gene lookup returns CDR1 SGHTA and CDR2 FQGNSA. This CDR3 contains 9 residues. The CDR3 bases are TGTGCCAGCAGCTTAGCGCGGGGATTT. It is translated as CASSLARGF.